Here is one TCR beta chain with its context. Antigen: not known. Because it lacks the conserved phenylalanine or tryptophan at the end, this CDR3 is likely a read error. The source of the sample is a study of molecular identifiers for immune sequencing clone quantification. Broader study findings: Naive cells had under 1% of molecules in clones above 20 RNA copies, effectors over 99%.

CDR1 and CDR2 from the germline V gene are SGHTA and FQGNSA. The CDR3 is made up of 12 amino acids. One entry per CDR3 protein results from TCRdb running MiXCR on the PCR reads. Of 85,000 to 90,000 distinct CDR3 sequences listed, 20% to 25% are singletons. The sample was naive CD8+ T cells from blood, with Jurkat cell RNA spiked in. Subset here: FACS-sorted CD8+CD4-CCR7+CD45RA+ naive T cells. This receptor was identified in a human donor in good health. Some libraries in this study had Jurkat cell RNA spiked in. The V gene is TRBV7-2, the J gene TRBJ2-1; D is uncertain. The CDR3 DNA follows: TGTGCCGGCAGCTTAGTAAACGATGAGCAGTTCTCC. This gives the protein CAGSLVNDEQFS.